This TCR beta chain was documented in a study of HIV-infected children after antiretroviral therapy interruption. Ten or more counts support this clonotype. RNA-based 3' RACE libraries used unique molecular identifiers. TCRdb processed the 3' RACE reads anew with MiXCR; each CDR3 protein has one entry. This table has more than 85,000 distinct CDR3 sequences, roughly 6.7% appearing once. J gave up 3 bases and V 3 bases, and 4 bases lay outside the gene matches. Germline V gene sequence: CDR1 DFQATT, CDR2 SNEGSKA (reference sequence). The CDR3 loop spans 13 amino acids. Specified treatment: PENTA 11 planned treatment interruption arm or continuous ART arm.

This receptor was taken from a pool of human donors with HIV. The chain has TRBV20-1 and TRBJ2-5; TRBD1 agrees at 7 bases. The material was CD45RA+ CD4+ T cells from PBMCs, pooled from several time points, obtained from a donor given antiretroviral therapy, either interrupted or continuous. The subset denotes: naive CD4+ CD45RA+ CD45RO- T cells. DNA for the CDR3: TGCAGTGCTAGCGTTCAGGGGGAAGAGACCCAGTACTTC. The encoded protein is CSASVQGEETQYF.